Below are 4 T cell receptor beta chains sequenced from a single sample in a study of CD8 T cells in Susac syndrome. Reverse transcription of roughly 0.5 to 1 ug RNA was performed with random hexamers. TCRdb reprocessed the immunoSEQ multiplex PCR reads with MiXCR, giving one entry per CDR3 protein. Among roughly 200,000 distinct CDR3 sequences, roughly 92% were seen once, and the ten largest hold around 0.1%. Sequencing input: CD4+ T cells from PBMCs. Receptor source: a human donor in good health.

The chain recombines TRBV28 with TRBJ1-5; a weak D match, TRBD1 (6 bases). The ends were cut back, 8 bases at V and 0 bases at J, with 20 bases in the middle. The CDR3 covers 17 residues. Germline V gives CDR1 MDHEN, CDR2 SYDVKM. Here the CDR3 DNA reads TGTGCCAGCCTACAGGGAGATGGTTGGGGTAGCAATCAGCCCCAGCATTTT. It translates to CASLQGDGWGSNQPQHF.

This rearrangement joins TRBV27 to TRBJ2-6; tentatively, D is TRBD1 (5 bases). The V end was cut by 7 bases, the J end by 0 bases, with 19 bases between. The V gene's germline CDR1 is MNHEY and CDR2 SMNVEV (reference sequence). This CDR3 is 18 amino acids long. This CDR3 is CASKPFRTGASGANVLTF. The CDR3 nucleotides are TGTGCCAGCAAGCCCTTTCGAACAGGAGCCTCTGGGGCCAACGTCCTGACTTTC.

The V call is TRBV20-1, the J call TRBJ1-4, with a possible D match to TRBD1 (6 bases). Germline lookup yields CDR1 DFQATT and CDR2 SNEGSKA (reference sequence). CDR3 length: 13 amino acids. V lost 0 bases, J lost 10 bases, and 12 bases lay in between. The CDR3: CSARDPVGGKLFF. The CDR3, as DNA: TGCAGTGCTAGAGACCCCGTAGGGGGAAAACTGTTTTTT.

The chain recombines TRBV7-3 with TRBJ1-6; no clear D gene. The CDR3 length is 16 residues. Germline CDR1 reads SGHTA; CDR2 reads FQGTGA. The V gene lost 5 bases and the J gene lost 5 bases, with 16 bases spanning the gap. The CDR3 nucleotides are TGTGCCAGCAGCCTCCACGGGCGGCGGAATAATTCACCCCTCCACTTT. This codes for CASSLHGRRNNSPLHF.